This T cell receptor beta chain came from a study of cytomegalovirus exposure and HLA in healthy donors. The PCR used 60 Vbeta and 13 Jbeta primers. As handled by the study authors: The authors later counted roughly 79 million unique TCR beta chains, some 12 million of them shared. The data were produced by immunoSEQ multiplex PCR, yet TCRdb's version contains in-frame clones alone and is incomplete. V, J and clone size derive from that table, while D and trimming were established from the DNA sequence. The profile shows 98,000 or so clones, roughly 80% of them singletons. The CDR3 is 14 residues long. The V end lost 7 bases, the J end lost 6 bases, and 21 bases lay between the germline ends. CDR1 and CDR2 from the germline V gene are SQVTM and ANQGSEA.

The J gene is TRBJ1-2, the V gene TRBV29-1; tentative D call: TRBD1 (6 bases). This clonotype originated in a woman aged 40 to 50 in good health and CMV-seronegative. Sequenced material: PBMCs. The CDR3 nucleotides are TGCAGCGCTGATGGTAAGGGGGTACTGGATGGCTACACCTTC. As protein: CSADGKGVLDGYTF.